A single sample gave rise to the 18 T cell receptor beta chains below, sequenced in a study of T cell repertoires in cytomegalovirus infection. TCRdb ran MiXCR on the reads and lists one entry per CDR3 protein. This table has approximately 910,000 distinct CDR3 sequences, around 30% appearing once. The antigens for these receptors are not known. Sequencing was performed on cultured CD8+ T cells from PBMCs, taken from culture after CMV antigen stimulation. Receptors originate from a human donor in good health (CMV status not recorded). Some clones in this sample may be carry-over from other donors' samples.

V gene TRBV6-5 combines with J gene TRBJ2-3; D remains unclear. Germline CDR1 and CDR2: MNHEY and SVGAGI. The CDR3 is 16 amino acids. Between the trimmed V and J ends, which lost 0 bases and 0 bases, there was a span of 10 bases. The CDR3, as DNA: TGTGCCAGCAGTTACTCGACCCTCGTAAGCACAGATACGCAGTATTTT. It codes for CASSYSTLVSTDTQYF.

The table lists this clonotype with many counts. The chain is built from TRBV5-5 and TRBJ1-1; weak D call: TRBD1 (5 bases). CDR1 and CDR2 (germline): SGHKS, YYEKEE (reference sequence). Trimming cost V 5 bases and J 1 base, with 12 bases left between them. The CDR3 is 14 residues long. CDR3 DNA sequence: TGTGCCAGCAGTTTAGTGGGGACGAACACTGAAGCTTTCTTT. This translates into CASSLVGTNTEAFF.

The chain joins TRBV29-1 to TRBJ2-2; TRBD1 aligns across 11 bases. The CDR3 is 14 residues long. Germline CDR1 is SQVTM and CDR2 is ANQGSEA. V gave up 5 bases and J gave up 6 bases; unmatched junction bases: 5. CDR3 coding DNA: TGCAGCGTTCCCTCGGGACAGGGGGCCGGGGAGCTGTTTTTT. This codes for CSVPSGQGAGELFF.

The chain joins TRBV12-3 or TRBV12-4 to TRBJ1-4; D unresolved. The CDR3 extends over 16 amino acids. Trimming took off 8 bases at V and 0 bases at J, with 16 bases between the two ends. The DNA for the CDR3 is TGTGCCAGCGCCAGGCGAGGCCTTGCAACTAATGAAAAACTGTTTTTT. As protein: CASARRGLATNEKLFF.

The CDR3 reads CASSRDRGDQPQHF. The CDR3 DNA follows: TGTGCCAGCAGTCGGGACAGGGGGGACCAGCCCCAGCATTTT. The chain joins TRBV6-2 or TRBV6-3 to TRBJ1-5; 11 bases are a match to TRBD1. Germline CDR1 MNHEY, CDR2 SVGEGT. The V segment lost 5 bases and the J segment 7 bases; nucleotides outside the gene matches: 4. There are 14 residues in the CDR3.

This chain connects TRBV11-2 to TRBJ2-3; TRBD2 matches at 8 bases. From germline, CDR1 is SGHAT and CDR2 FQNNGV. The CDR3 has 15 residues. Losses at the gene ends were 4 bases for V and 3 bases for J; bases not matched to a gene: 6. The CDR3 protein is CASSSPGLDTDTQYF. Written as DNA, the CDR3 is TGTGCCAGCAGCTCGCCGGGACTAGATACAGATACGCAGTATTTT.

The chain has TRBV14 and TRBJ1-1, with D possibly matching TRBD1 (5 bases). Trimming removed 4 bases at V and 9 bases at J, with 12 bases between. The CDR3 is 12 amino acids. Germline V lookup: CDR1 SGHDN, CDR2 FVKESK. CDR3: CASSLSGTQAFF. DNA of the CDR3: TGTGCCAGCAGCCTGTCCGGGACTCAAGCTTTCTTT.

The J gene is TRBJ2-1, the V gene TRBV6-1, with 13 bases lining up with TRBD2. The germline CDR1 and CDR2 sequences are MNHNS and SASEGT. The CDR3 runs 17 residues. The V and J ends lost 6 bases and 2 bases, in that order; junction bases with no gene match: 7. CDR3 amino acids: CASRLTTSGGAYNEQFF. The CDR3 coding sequence is TGTGCCAGCAGGCTAACAACTAGCGGGGGGGCCTACAATGAGCAGTTCTTC.

This clonotype was seen a few times. The chain links TRBV4-1 to TRBJ2-7, with 7 bases matching TRBD1. The CDR3 totals 14 residues. In germline, CDR1 is MGHRA, CDR2 YSYEKL. V gave up 3 bases and J gave up 0 bases; unmatched junction bases: 2. CDR3: CASSQPGGSYEQYV. The CDR3, as DNA: TGCGCCAGCAGCCAGCCAGGGGGCTCCTACGAGCAGTACGTC.

This clonotype was seen at least ten times. V gene TRBV6-1 combines with J gene TRBJ2-4; 8 bases align to TRBD1. The CDR3 extends over 15 amino acids. CDR1 is MNHNS, CDR2 SASEGT, per germline. Trimming at V came to 5 bases and at J to 2 bases, leaving 5 bases not matched to a gene. The CDR3 coding sequence is TGTGCCAGCAGTCCCACAGGGGGTTCCAAAAACATTCAGTACTTC. Amino acid sequence: CASSPTGGSKNIQYF.

The chain is built from TRBV19 and TRBJ1-5, with D possibly matching TRBD1 (5 bases). Germline CDR1 is LNHDA and CDR2 is SQIVND (reference sequence). Trimming took 4 bases from V and 4 from J, leaving 11 bases between them. The length of the CDR3 is 14 residues. The CDR3: CASSTGLGNQPQHF. In DNA, the CDR3 is TGTGCCAGTAGTACGGGGCTAGGAAATCAGCCCCAGCATTTT.

This clonotype was seen ten or more times. This chain uses TRBV7-6 with TRBJ2-1, with D unclear. The germline gives CDR1 SGHVS, CDR2 FNYEAQ. The CDR3 runs 18 residues. The ends were cut back, 0 bases at V and 4 bases at J, with 19 bases in the middle. The CDR3: CASSLAIPDIQFYNEQFF. The CDR3 DNA reads TGTGCCAGCAGCTTAGCGATTCCGGATATACAATTTTACAATGAGCAGTTCTTC.

The table lists this clonotype with a few counts. The chain combines TRBV7-9 with TRBJ2-5, with 9 nucleotides matching TRBD1. V was clipped by 5 bases and J by 3 bases; unmatched bases: 4. CDR3 size: 14 residues. The germline CDR1 and CDR2 sequences are SEHNR and FQNEAQ (reference sequence). The CDR3 nucleotides are TGTGCCAGCAGCATTCGGACAGGGGAAGAGACCCAGTACTTC. This gives the protein CASSIRTGEETQYF.

This clonotype was picked up one time. Compared with germline, one end of the junction differs, possibly owing to a read error. The J gene is TRBJ2-3, the V gene TRBV5-3; D uncertain. TRBV5-3 is an ORF for which the function is uncertain. The CDR3 has 16 amino acids. The CDR3 sequence is CASSLWVRSLPDTQYF. The DNA of the CDR3 is TGTGCCAGCAGCTTGTGGGTCAGGTCCCTGCCAGATACGCAGTATTTT.

Many counts were recorded for this clonotype. The chain combines TRBV7-6 with TRBJ2-2; 12 positions agree with TRBD2. V lost 4 bases to trimming and J lost 4 bases; unmatched junction nucleotides: 10. The CDR3 spans 18 residues. Germline lookup yields CDR1 SGHVS and CDR2 FNYEAQ. The CDR3 bases are TGTGCCAGCAGCTCCCCGGCTAGCGGGGGGGCCATCACCGGGGAGCTGTTTTTT. Translating gives CASSSPASGGAITGELFF.

J is TRBJ2-3 and V is TRBV7-2; 9 bases agree with TRBD1. Trimming cost V 6 bases and J 14 bases; bases outside gene matches: 6. CDR1 and CDR2 (germline): SGHTA, FQGNSA. The CDR3 has 11 amino acids. CDR3 amino acids: CASSTGGFMYF. In DNA form, the CDR3 reads TGTGCCAGCAGTACAGGGGGCTTTATGTATTTT.

The V and J genes are TRBV27 and TRBJ2-1; no clear D gene. This CDR3 has 12 amino acids. V gave up 11 bases and J gave up 12 bases, with 20 bases separating them. The germline V gene encodes CDR1 MNHEY and CDR2 SMNVEV (reference sequence). CDR3 nucleotide sequence: TGTGCCGTCTCTGACGGTGTAGGTGGGCAGTTCTTC. This gives the protein CAVSDGVGGQFF.

As for this clonotype: This may be a read error, as it is one base from a much larger clone. V gene TRBV7-9 combines with J gene TRBJ2-2; no clear D. Looked up from germline, CDR1 is SEHNR and CDR2 is FQNEAQ (reference sequence). The V end was cut by 6 bases, the J end by 3 bases, with 14 bases between. This CDR3 region has 15 residues. The CDR3 nucleotides are TGTGCCAGCAGTCCCATGTGCCGCGACACCGGGGAGCTGTTTTTT. Protein product: CASSPMCRDTGELFF.